What follows are 27 T cell receptor beta chains derived from one specimen sequenced in a study of blood T cell repertoires in COVID-19. Clones were read by immunoSEQ multiplex PCR, and TCRdb kept only the in-frame ones, dropping some. There are approximately 410,000 clones in the sample; roughly 88% occur only once, and almost 1.5% lies in the top ten. Material: peripheral blood. The origin of the receptors is a woman in her twenties or thirties with active or convalescent COVID-19.

This chain joins TRBV3-1 (or the pseudogene TRBV3-2) and TRBJ2-5; 13 nucleotides match TRBD2. The germline V gene encodes CDR1 LGHDT and CDR2 YNNKEL (reference sequence). The junction had 16 bases not matched to a gene; V was cut back by 1 base and J by 5 bases. This CDR3 region has 20 residues. CDR3 in DNA: TGTGCCAGCAGCCAAGTAACTAGCGGGGGGGGCCCCCCTTTGGGGGAGACCCAGTACTTC. Its translation: CASSQVTSGGGPPLGETQYF.

This chain joins TRBV6-6 and TRBJ2-7, with TRBD2 matching over 12 bases. V lost 5 bases, J lost 7 bases, and 18 bases stayed unmatched. The germline V gene encodes CDR1 MNHNY and CDR2 SVGAGI (reference sequence). CDR3 length: 18 amino acids. In DNA, the CDR3 is TGTGCCAGCAGTCGAACCTCCGAAGGGACTAGCGGGCTCGTGGAGCAGTACTTC. Protein product: CASSRTSEGTSGLVEQYF.

The sample holds one count of this clone. The V and J genes are TRBV18 and TRBJ1-2, with 7 positions matching TRBD1. This CDR3 region has 18 residues. The germline V gene has CDR1 KGHSH and CDR2 LQKENI. V lost 2 bases, J lost 5 bases, and 17 bases stayed unmatched. CDR3 amino acids: CASSPTAPFPPGGYGYTF. CDR3 in DNA: TGTGCCAGCTCACCAACCGCACCCTTTCCCCCAGGGGGGTATGGCTACACCTTC. The full variable domain, completed using reference TRBV18 and TRBJ1-2, is NAGVMQNPRHLVRRRGQEARLRCSPMKGHSHVYWYRQLPEEGLKFMVYLQKENIIDESGMPKERFSAEFPKEGPSILRIQQVVRGDSAAYFCASSPTAPFPPGGYGYTFGSGTRLTVV.

The chain uses TRBV2 and TRBJ1-1, with 7 bases identical to TRBD1. Germline V gives CDR1 SNHLY, CDR2 FYNNEI. Trimming at V came to 8 bases and at J to 2 bases, leaving 11 bases not matched to a gene. CDR3 length: 15 residues. The DNA for the CDR3 is TGTGCCAGCCATGCGGATTCAGGGGGTAACACTGAAGCTTTCTTT. Amino acid sequence: CASHADSGGNTEAFF. Using reference TRBV2 and TRBJ1-1 for the parts outside the CDR3, the full variable domain is EPEVTQTPSHQVTQMGQEVILRCVPISNHLYFYWYRQILGQKVEFLVSFYNNEISEKSEIFDDQFSVERPDGSNFTLKIRSTKLEDSAMYFCASHADSGGNTEAFFGQGTRLTVV.

The V and J genes are TRBV28 and TRBJ1-1; no definite D call. This CDR3 has 11 residues. The V gene lost 8 bases and the J gene lost 7 bases, with 11 bases spanning the gap. The germline V gene encodes CDR1 MDHEN and CDR2 SYDVKM. This CDR3 reads CASLLKSEAFF. For the CDR3, the DNA is TGTGCCAGCCTGCTTAAGAGTGAAGCTTTCTTT.

This chain links TRBV2 with TRBJ2-7; TRBD2 might be the D (5 bases). V lost 5 bases to trimming and J lost 2 bases, with 16 bases between them. This CDR3 has 15 amino acids. Germline CDR1 and CDR2: SNHLY and FYNNEI. In DNA, the CDR3 is TGTGCCAGCAGTTCACCGGGATCAGGAGCCTACGAGCAGTACTTC. It yields the protein CASSSPGSGAYEQYF. Using reference TRBV2 and TRBJ2-7 for the parts outside the CDR3, the full variable domain is EPEVTQTPSHQVTQMGQEVILRCVPISNHLYFYWYRQILGQKVEFLVSFYNNEISEKSEIFDDQFSVERPDGSNFTLKIRSTKLEDSAMYFCASSSPGSGAYEQYFGPGTRLTVT.

This sequence joins TRBV7-8 and TRBJ2-7, with D perhaps TRBD2 (5 bases). In germline, CDR1 is SGHVS, CDR2 FQNEAQ. The CDR3 consists of 14 residues. With 4 bases removed from V and 7 bases from J, the gap between germline ends came to 17 bases. CDR3 protein: CASSSMTVAREQYF. Written as DNA, the CDR3 is TGTGCCAGCAGCTCCATGACGGTAGCGAGGGAGCAGTACTTC.

The chain links TRBV6-1 to TRBJ2-7; 9 nucleotides agree with TRBD1. The junction had 2 bases not matched to a gene; V was cut back by 3 bases and J by 2 bases. The germline V gene has CDR1 MNHNS and CDR2 SASEGT. The CDR3 has 14 amino acids. CDR3 nucleotide sequence: TGTGCCAGCAGTGACGGGACAGGGACCTACGAGCAGTACTTC. Translating gives CASSDGTGTYEQYF.

The chain is built from TRBV5-4 and TRBJ2-3; D might be TRBD1 (6 bases). CDR1 and CDR2 (germline): SGHNT, YYREEE (reference sequence). CDR3 length: 15 amino acids. V lost 5 bases and J lost 4, with 17 bases in between. The CDR3 DNA follows: TGTGCCAGCAGACGCGACAGGAGTCCTGCAGATACGCAGTATTTT. Translating gives CASRRDRSPADTQYF.

The chain has TRBV5-4 and TRBJ1-1; TRBD1 aligns across 7 bases. Germline V gene data show CDR1 as SGHNT and CDR2 as YYREEE (reference sequence). This CDR3 has 16 amino acids. V was pared by 0 bases and J by 3 bases, with 8 bases of the junction left unmatched. CDR3 nucleotide sequence: TGTGCCAGCAGCTTGGCTTCCACAGGGGTCTACACTGAAGCTTTCTTT. As protein: CASSLASTGVYTEAFF.

This clone was observed at least ten times. The J gene is TRBJ2-2, the V gene TRBV2, with D possibly matching TRBD1 (8 bases). V lost 10 bases and J lost 5, with 17 bases in between. The CDR3 sequence is 14 residues long. In germline, CDR1 is SNHLY, CDR2 FYNNEI. CDR3 in DNA: TGTGCCACCACAGGACAGGGAGGGACCGGGGAGCTGTTTTTT. Translation: CATTGQGGTGELFF. Based on the CDR3 plus reference TRBV2 and TRBJ2-2, the full variable domain is EPEVTQTPSHQVTQMGQEVILRCVPISNHLYFYWYRQILGQKVEFLVSFYNNEISEKSEIFDDQFSVERPDGSNFTLKIRSTKLEDSAMYFCATTGQGGTGELFFGEGSRLTVL.

J is TRBJ2-2 and V is TRBV5-1, with TRBD1 as a possible D gene (6 bases). Trimming took 0 bases from V and 6 from J, leaving 12 bases between them. Germline V gives CDR1 SGHRS, CDR2 YFSETQ. The CDR3 has 15 amino acids. The CDR3 spells CASSLGSGVSGELFF. In nucleotides, the CDR3 is TGCGCCAGCAGCTTGGGCTCAGGGGTCTCCGGGGAGCTGTTTTTT.

The gene calls are TRBV19 and TRBJ1-4; D not certain. Trimming cost V 7 bases and J 8 bases, with 20 bases left between them. The CDR3 totals 15 residues. The germline V gene encodes CDR1 LNHDA and CDR2 SQIVND (reference sequence). CDR3 in amino acids: CASNFSSGVREKLFF. CDR3 DNA: TGTGCCAGTAATTTCTCGTCGGGAGTTAGGGAAAAACTGTTTTTT.

This CDR3 is CASSLVAGAGGWETQYF. The CDR3 region has the DNA TGCGCCAGCAGCTTGGTTGCGGGGGCAGGAGGCTGGGAGACCCAGTACTTC. The gene calls are TRBV5-1 and TRBJ2-5; possibly TRBD2 for D (7 bases). The CDR3 sequence is 17 residues long. V gave up 0 bases and J gave up 5 bases, with 20 bases separating them. Looked up from germline, CDR1 is SGHRS and CDR2 is YFSETQ.

The J gene is TRBJ1-2, the V gene TRBV7-9; TRBD1 matches 7 bases. CDR1 is SEHNR, CDR2 FQNEAQ, per germline (reference sequence). Trimming removed 0 bases from V and 8 bases from J; junction bases left unmatched: 6. The CDR3 loop spans 14 amino acids. The DNA for the CDR3 is TGTGCCAGCAGCTTAGCGACAGGGACGAGGGGCTACACCTTC. Translation gives CASSLATGTRGYTF.

The chain couples TRBV6-6 to TRBJ2-7; 7 bases are a match to TRBD2. Trimming removed 0 bases from V and 3 bases from J; junction bases left unmatched: 8. The CDR3 runs 16 residues. The germline V gene has CDR1 MNHNY and CDR2 SVGAGI (reference sequence). CDR3: CASSYSRSGGIYEQYF. CDR3 DNA: TGTGCCAGCAGTTACTCCCGTTCCGGGGGGATCTACGAGCAGTACTTC.

The chain carries TRBV9 and TRBJ2-5, with no clear D. The CDR3 spans 15 residues. Germline V CDR1 and CDR2: SGDLS, YYNGEE. V lost 0 bases, J lost 2 bases, and 11 bases lay in between. In DNA form, the CDR3 reads TGTGCCAGCAGCGTAGGAGGTGGTGGGCAAGAGACCCAGTACTTC. Translating gives CASSVGGGGQETQYF.

The J gene is TRBJ2-7, the V gene TRBV6-5, with TRBD1 identical over 7 bases. V was pared by 8 bases and J by 3 bases, with 7 bases of the junction left unmatched. The CDR3 totals 13 residues. Germline V gives CDR1 MNHEY, CDR2 SVGAGI. Here the CDR3 reads CASRPTGNYEQYF. The CDR3 region has the DNA TGTGCCAGCCGACCGACAGGGAACTACGAGCAGTACTTC.

The chain couples TRBV3-1 (or the pseudogene TRBV3-2) to TRBJ1-2; TRBD1 matches at 9 bases. The CDR3 spans 15 residues. After removal of 3 bases from V and 7 bases from J, the junction contained 9 bases not matched to a gene. CDR1 and CDR2 (germline): LGHDT, YNNKEL (reference sequence). CDR3 region: CASSQDGQGTGGYTF. In nucleotides, the CDR3 is TGTGCCAGCAGCCAGGATGGACAGGGGACGGGTGGCTACACCTTC.

This clone occurred once. The CDR3 reads CASSPAQQSSTDTQYF. The CDR3 coding sequence is TGTGCCAGCAGCCCGGCACAGCAATCTAGCACAGATACGCAGTATTTT. This rearrangement joins TRBV14 to TRBJ2-3; D call uncertain. Germline V gives CDR1 SGHDN, CDR2 FVKESK. The V end lost 4 bases, the J end lost 0 bases, and 14 bases lay between the germline ends. The CDR3 is 16 residues long.

In DNA, the CDR3 is TGTGCCAGCAGCGCCGGGTCCTTGAACACTGAAGCTTTCTTT. Translated: CASSAGSLNTEAFF. The chain links TRBV13 to TRBJ1-1; D not certain. Trimming took 5 bases from V and 0 from J, leaving 10 bases between them. The germline V gene encodes CDR1 PRHDT and CDR2 FYEKMQ (reference sequence). The CDR3 runs to 14 residues.

This chain links TRBV5-4 with TRBJ2-7; 12 bases line up with TRBD2. V shed 1 base and J 1 base; nucleotides not matched to a gene: 3. Per germline, CDR1 SGHNT and CDR2 YYREEE (reference sequence). This CDR3 is 16 amino acids long. The CDR3 bases are TGTGCCAGCAGCTTGTCTAGCGGGGGGGGATCCTACGAGCAGTACTTC. It encodes CASSLSSGGGSYEQYF.

This clone was recorded once. This chain connects TRBV7-2 to TRBJ2-3; D not certain. Per the germline V gene, CDR1 is SGHTA and CDR2 is FQGNSA. This CDR3 is built from 14 residues. V lost 3 bases and J lost 6, with 13 bases in between. This chain's CDR3 is CASSFLREIDTQYF. The CDR3 DNA reads TGTGCCAGCAGCTTTCTACGAGAGATCGATACGCAGTATTTT.

The rearrangement uses TRBV4-1 and TRBJ1-5, with 8 bases fitting TRBD1. This CDR3 spans 16 amino acids. The J segment lost 8 bases and the V segment lost 0 bases, leaving 9 bases of the junction unmatched. The germline V gene has CDR1 MGHRA and CDR2 YSYEKL. CDR3 sequence reads: CASSQETGTGYKPQHF. The CDR3 coding sequence is TGCGCCAGCAGCCAAGAAACCGGGACAGGTTACAAGCCCCAGCATTTT.

This clone was seen a few times. The chain has TRBV5-1 and TRBJ1-1; a weak D match, TRBD1 (5 bases). V gave up 0 bases and J gave up 1 base, with 10 bases separating them. Germline loops: CDR1 SGHRS, CDR2 YFSETQ. The CDR3 contains 15 residues. The CDR3 DNA reads as TGCGCCAGCAGCTTGGCAACCACAGGGAACACTGAAGCTTTCTTT. Translated, it gives CASSLATTGNTEAFF.

The chain is built from TRBV18 and TRBJ1-5; 8 nucleotides match TRBD1. Losses at the gene ends were 3 bases for V and 4 bases for J; bases not matched to a gene: 5. Germline V CDR1 and CDR2: KGHSH, LQKENI. This CDR3 spans 15 amino acids. CDR3 DNA sequence: TGTGCCAGCTCACCGGAGGGACAGGCTAATCAGCCCCAGCATTTT. Translating gives CASSPEGQANQPQHF. Based on the CDR3 plus reference TRBV18 and TRBJ1-5, the full variable domain is NAGVMQNPRHLVRRRGQEARLRCSPMKGHSHVYWYRQLPEEGLKFMVYLQKENIIDESGMPKERFSAEFPKEGPSILRIQQVVRGDSAAYFCASSPEGQANQPQHFGDGTRLSIL.

The chain couples TRBV27 to TRBJ2-3, with 7 bases fitting TRBD2. Germline-derived CDR1 and CDR2 are MNHEY and SMNVEV (reference sequence). The CDR3 has 14 amino acids. V gave up 2 bases and J gave up 1 base; unmatched junction bases: 0. The CDR3 sequence is CASSLRGGTDTQYF. In nucleotides, the CDR3 is TGTGCCAGCAGTTTACGGGGGGGCACAGATACGCAGTATTTT.